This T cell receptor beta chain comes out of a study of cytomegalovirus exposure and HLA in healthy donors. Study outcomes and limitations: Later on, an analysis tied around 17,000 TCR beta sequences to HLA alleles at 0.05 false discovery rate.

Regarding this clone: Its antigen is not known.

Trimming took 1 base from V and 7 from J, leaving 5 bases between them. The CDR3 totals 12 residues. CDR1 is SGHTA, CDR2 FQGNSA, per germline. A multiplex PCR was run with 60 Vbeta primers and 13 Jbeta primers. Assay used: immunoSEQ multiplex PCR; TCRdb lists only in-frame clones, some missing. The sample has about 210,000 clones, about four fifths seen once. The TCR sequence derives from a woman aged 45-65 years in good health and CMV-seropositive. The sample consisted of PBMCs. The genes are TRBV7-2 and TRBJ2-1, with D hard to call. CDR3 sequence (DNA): TGTGCCAGCAGCTTAGACTGGAATGAGCAGTTCTTC. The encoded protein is CASSLDWNEQFF.